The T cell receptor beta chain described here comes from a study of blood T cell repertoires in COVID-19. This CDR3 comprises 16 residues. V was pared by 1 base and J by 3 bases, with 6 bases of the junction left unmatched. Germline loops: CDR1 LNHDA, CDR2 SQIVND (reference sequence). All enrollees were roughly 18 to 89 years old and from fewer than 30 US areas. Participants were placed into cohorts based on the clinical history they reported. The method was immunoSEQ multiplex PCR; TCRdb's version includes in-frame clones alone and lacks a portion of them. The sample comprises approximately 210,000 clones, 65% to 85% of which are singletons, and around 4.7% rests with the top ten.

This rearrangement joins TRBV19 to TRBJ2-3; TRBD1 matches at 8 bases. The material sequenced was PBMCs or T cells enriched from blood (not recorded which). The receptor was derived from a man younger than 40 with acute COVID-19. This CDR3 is CASSIGWDRFTDTQYF. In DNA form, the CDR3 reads TGTGCCAGTAGTATAGGCTGGGACAGGTTTACAGATACGCAGTATTTT.